This T cell receptor beta chain was sequenced during a study of T cells in Graves' hyperthyroidism and ophthalmopathy. Amplified TCR beta CDR3 regions derived from RNA transcripts. HTBI primers drove first-round RT-PCR of the TCR CDR3. From the multiplex PCR reads, TCRdb called clonotypes with MiXCR, one entry per CDR3 protein. The data contain some 250,000 distinct CDR3 sequences, about 16% of them seen just once; the ten biggest clones take up 30% to 35%. The germline V gene encodes CDR1 KGHDR and CDR2 SFDVKD. J lost 6 bases, V lost 4 bases, and 9 bases had no gene match. The CDR3 loop spans 15 amino acids.

The clonotype originates from a woman in her fifties or sixties with Graves' hyperthyroidism that later progressed to Graves' ophthalmopathy. The material sequenced was blood. The chain is built from TRBV24-1 and TRBJ2-5; TRBD1 aligns across 8 bases. The CDR3 bases are TGTGCCACCAGTGAACCGGGGACAGGCAAGAAGACCCAGTACTTC. Translating gives CATSEPGTGKKTQYF.